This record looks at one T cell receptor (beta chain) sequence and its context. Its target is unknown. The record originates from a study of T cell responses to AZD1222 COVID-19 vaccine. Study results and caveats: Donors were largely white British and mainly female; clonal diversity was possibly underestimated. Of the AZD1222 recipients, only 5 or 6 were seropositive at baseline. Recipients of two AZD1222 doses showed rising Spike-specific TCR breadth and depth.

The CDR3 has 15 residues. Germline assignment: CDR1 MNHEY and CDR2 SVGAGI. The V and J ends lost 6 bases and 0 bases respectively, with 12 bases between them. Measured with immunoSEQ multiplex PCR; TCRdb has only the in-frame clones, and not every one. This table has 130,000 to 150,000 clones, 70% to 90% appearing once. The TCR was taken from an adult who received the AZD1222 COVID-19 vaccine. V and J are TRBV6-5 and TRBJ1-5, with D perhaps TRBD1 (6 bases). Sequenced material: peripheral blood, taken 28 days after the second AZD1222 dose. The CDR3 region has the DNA TGTGCCAGCAGAGAGGACAGTTATAGCAATCAGCCCCAGCATTTT. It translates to CASREDSYSNQPQHF.